This T cell receptor (beta chain) was recovered during a study of OX40 agonist ivuxolimab in advanced cancers. Overall study context: Patients with hepatocellular carcinoma, melanoma, renal cell or head and neck cancer made up the dose-escalation patients.

Autoimmune disease history or systemic immunosuppression meant exclusion. Assay: immunoSEQ multiplex PCR; the TCRdb copy retains only in-frame clones and omits some. The sample contains 70,000 to 95,000 clones, about 90% of which appear only once. CDR1 and CDR2 (germline): MNHEY, SVGAGI. The V gene lost 2 bases and the J gene lost 4 bases, with 12 bases spanning the gap. The CDR3 loop spans 14 amino acids. This chain links TRBV6-5 with TRBJ2-7, with D possibly being TRBD2 (6 bases). The TCR was taken from an adult with an advanced solid tumor such as melanoma, head and neck, liver or kidney cancer. Specimen: CD4+ or CD8+ T cells sorted from blood, collected in a trial of the OX40 agonist ivuxolimab. The CDR3 loop is CASSYGLKQYEQYF. DNA of the CDR3: TGTGCCAGCAGTTACGGACTAAAACAGTACGAGCAGTACTTC.